This T cell receptor (beta chain) was recorded in a study of T-cell memory formation after mild COVID-19. Study-wide background: TCR clusters were mostly donor specific.

This clonotype was counted between two and nine times. As yet, its antigen is unknown. CDR1 and CDR2 from the germline V gene are SGHTA and FQGTGA. V dropped 5 bases and J dropped 3; count of bases not matched to a gene: 6. The CDR3 contains 15 residues. With constant-segment primers, 5'RACE yielded cDNA libraries of TCR alpha and TCR beta that carried sample barcodes and UMIs. TCRdb used MiXCR to reprocess the 5' RACE reads, holding one entry per CDR3 protein. This sample has under 300,000 distinct CDR3 sequences, with around 16% found just once. Study-wide points: Clones which contracted sat mainly in CM and EM if CD4+, and in EMRA if CD8+.

Sequencing was carried out using PBMCs or a T cell subset sorted from them (not recorded which). This clonotype was obtained from a man in his late teens or twenties who had mild COVID-19 (a few samples of this study predate the infection). Cell type and time point are not known. V and J are TRBV7-3 and TRBJ1-1, with TRBD1 identical over 10 bases. CDR3 region: CASSTTGGGYTEAFF. DNA of the CDR3: TGTGCCAGCAGCACGACAGGGGGCGGATACACTGAAGCTTTCTTT.